The next 22 T cell receptor beta chains were all read from a single sample in a study of OX40 agonist ivuxolimab in advanced cancers. Here immunoSEQ multiplex PCR was the method, and the copy in TCRdb shows in-frame clones only, minus some. This sample has around 51,000 clones; roughly 84% occur once, and the top ten carry just over 3%. The specimen was CD4+ or CD8+ T cells sorted from blood, collected in a trial of the OX40 agonist ivuxolimab. Receptors were obtained from an adult with an advanced solid tumor such as melanoma, head and neck, liver or kidney cancer.

The chain employs TRBV5-4 and TRBJ2-3, with D tentatively TRBD2 (5 bases). The CDR3 sequence is 16 residues long. Germline V gene data show CDR1 as SGHNT and CDR2 as YYREEE (reference sequence). Trimming took 3 bases from V and 0 from J, leaving 14 bases between them. The CDR3 DNA reads TGTGCCAGCAGCTCGCAGCATAGCGCCAGCACAGATACGCAGTATTTT. Encoded protein: CASSSQHSASTDTQYF.

Only a few counts were recorded for this clone. V usage is TRBV5-6 and J usage is TRBJ1-5; TRBD1 agrees at 10 bases. Looked up from germline, CDR1 is SGHDT and CDR2 is YYEEEE. The CDR3 runs to 15 residues. The V segment lost 3 bases and the J segment 6 bases; nucleotides outside the gene matches: 6. Here the CDR3 DNA reads TGTGCCAGCAGCTGGGGGACAGGGGAATCTCAGCCCCAGCATTTT. Translating gives CASSWGTGESQPQHF.

This chain uses TRBV6-6 with TRBJ2-5; TRBD2 matches 8 bases. There are 12 residues in the CDR3. V shed 6 bases and J 3 bases; nucleotides not matched to a gene: 0. Germline-derived CDR1 and CDR2 are MNHNY and SVGAGI (reference sequence). The DNA of the CDR3 is TGTGCCAGCAGACTAGCGGAAGAGACCCAGTACTTC. Its protein is CASRLAEETQYF.

This clone was counted a few times. The V and J genes are TRBV9 and TRBJ2-1; either TRBD1 or TRBD2 may supply D (7 bases each). The CDR3 runs 15 residues. Trimming took off 4 bases at V and 4 bases at J, with 15 bases between the two ends. CDR1 and CDR2 (germline): SGDLS, YYNGEE. CDR3 bases: TGTGCCAGCAGCCCCCAGGGGGGGCTTTACAATGAGCAGTTCTTC. Amino acids: CASSPQGGLYNEQFF.

This clone was counted between two and nine times. The V call is TRBV6-1, the J call TRBJ1-6; D may be TRBD1 (6 bases). V lost 1 base and J lost 9, with 16 bases in between. CDR1 and CDR2 (germline): MNHNS, SASEGT. CDR3 length equals 16 residues. CDR3 bases: TGTGCCAGCAGTGAAGTAGAGACAGGACGGGGTTCACCCCTCCACTTT. Translated: CASSEVETGRGSPLHF.

The rearrangement uses TRBV27 and TRBJ2-5, with 7 bases that match TRBD1. Germline loops: CDR1 MNHEY, CDR2 SMNVEV (reference sequence). With 6 bases clipped from V and 3 bases from J, the junction kept 4 bases outside the gene matches. The CDR3 is made up of 13 amino acids. The CDR3 nucleotides read TGTGCCAGCAGCCACGACAGGGAAGAGACCCAGTACTTC. This gives the protein CASSHDREETQYF.

The chain couples TRBV4-2 to TRBJ2-3; D is ambiguous. This CDR3 spans 13 amino acids. Germline V lookup: CDR1 LGHNA, CDR2 YNFKEQ. V dropped 0 bases and J dropped 3 bases, with 4 bases sitting between them. The CDR3 here is CASSQEGTDTQYF. CDR3 DNA sequence: TGTGCCAGCAGCCAAGAGGGTACAGATACGCAGTATTTT.

The chain uses TRBV11-2 and TRBJ2-1; D unresolved. CDR1 is SGHAT, CDR2 FQNNGV, per germline. V shed 1 base and J shed 0 bases, with 13 bases lying between them. The CDR3 is 17 amino acids. CDR3 sequence reads: CASSLGNSLSSYNEQFF. The CDR3 nucleotides read TGTGCCAGCAGCTTAGGAAACTCTCTAAGCTCCTACAATGAGCAGTTCTTC.

The gene calls are TRBV6-1 and TRBJ1-1; 9 bases align to TRBD1. Germline CDR1 is MNHNS and CDR2 is SASEGT. Unmatched junction bases numbered 5, after V lost 7 bases and J lost 2 bases. The CDR3 spans 14 residues. The CDR3 DNA reads TGTGCCAGCAAACAACAGGGGGCTAACACTGAAGCTTTCTTT. This translates into CASKQQGANTEAFF.

This sequence joins TRBV5-1 and TRBJ2-2, with TRBD1 matching over 7 bases. The trim removed 1 base at V and 8 bases at J, leaving 5 bases unmatched. Germline assignment: CDR1 SGHRS and CDR2 YFSETQ. The CDR3 has 14 residues. This CDR3 reads CASSLKGAEGELFF. The CDR3 nucleotides are TGCGCCAGCAGCTTGAAGGGGGCAGAGGGGGAGCTGTTTTTT.

This clone was observed once. The gene calls are TRBV7-2 and TRBJ1-3; D not resolved. V gave up 4 bases and J gave up 5 bases, with 9 bases separating them. This CDR3 is built from 13 residues. CDR1 and CDR2 (germline): SGHTA, FQGNSA. CDR3 residues: CASSSLRRNTIYF. The CDR3, as DNA: TGTGCCAGCAGCTCCCTAAGACGAAACACCATATATTTT. The full variable domain, with the rest looked up from reference TRBV7-2 and TRBJ1-3, is GAGVSQSPSNKVTEKGKDVELRCDPISGHTALYWYRQSLGQGLEFLIYFQGNSAPDKSGLPSDRFSAERTGGSVSTLTIQRTQQEDSAVYLCASSSLRRNTIYFGEGSWLTVV.

V gene TRBV5-1 combines with J gene TRBJ2-5; 8 bases agree with TRBD2. V dropped 4 bases and J dropped 4; count of bases not matched to a gene: 6. Germline CDR1 reads SGHRS; CDR2 reads YFSETQ. The CDR3 has 14 residues. The CDR3 loop reads CASSPGGGLETQYF. The DNA of the CDR3 is TGCGCCAGCAGCCCCGGGGGGGGCTTAGAGACCCAGTACTTC.

The sample holds one count of this clone. The V call is TRBV7-2, the J call TRBJ1-1, with D uncertain. V was clipped by 5 bases and J by 6 bases, with 22 bases between them. CDR1 SGHTA and CDR2 FQGNSA come from the germline V gene. CDR3 length: 16 amino acids. CDR3 region: CASSPTRLVGQPEAFF. The CDR3 coding sequence is TGTGCCAGCAGCCCGACTCGGCTAGTGGGTCAGCCTGAAGCTTTCTTT. Full variable domain (missing parts from reference TRBV7-2 and TRBJ1-1): GAGVSQSPSNKVTEKGKDVELRCDPISGHTALYWYRQSLGQGLEFLIYFQGNSAPDKSGLPSDRFSAERTGGSVSTLTIQRTQQEDSAVYLCASSPTRLVGQPEAFFGQGTRLTVV.

The chain couples TRBV19 to TRBJ2-7; D is possibly TRBD1 (5 bases). The CDR3 totals 14 residues. The V end was cut by 5 bases, the J end by 2 bases, with 13 bases between. Germline V gene sequence: CDR1 LNHDA, CDR2 SQIVND (reference sequence). The DNA of the CDR3 is TGTGCCAGTAGTCTAGGACAAAGTACCTACGAGCAGTACTTC. Translated, it gives CASSLGQSTYEQYF.

This clone was seen a few times. This chain connects TRBV9 to TRBJ1-1; D is possibly TRBD1 (6 bases). The CDR3 runs to 12 residues. Germline V CDR1 and CDR2: SGDLS, YYNGEE. V was pared by 7 bases and J by 5 bases, with 12 bases between. CDR3 sequence: CASGQFGTEAFF. DNA of the CDR3: TGTGCCAGCGGACAGTTTGGGACTGAAGCTTTCTTT.

V gene TRBV7-8 combines with J gene TRBJ2-5; 10 nucleotides agree with TRBD1. This CDR3 has 17 amino acids. CDR1 and CDR2 (germline): SGHVS, FQNEAQ. V was clipped by 7 bases and J by 3 bases; unmatched bases: 14. This chain's CDR3 is CASIPPVGQGLEETQYF. DNA for the CDR3: TGTGCCAGCATCCCCCCCGTGGGACAGGGGCTTGAAGAGACCCAGTACTTC.

V usage is TRBV7-3 and J usage is TRBJ1-1; D gene unclear. Germline V CDR1 and CDR2: SGHTA, FQGTGA. The germline V and J ends were trimmed by 5 bases and 5 bases, with 12 bases remaining between them. The CDR3 is made up of 13 amino acids. In DNA, the CDR3 is TGTGCCAGCAGCCCAACAGATCGGACTGAAGCTTTCTTT. Residues: CASSPTDRTEAFF.

The chain links TRBV5-8 to TRBJ2-6, with D unresolved. The CDR3 is 16 residues long. Trimming cost V 2 bases and J 0 bases, with 9 bases left between them. Germline CDR1 reads SGHTS; CDR2 reads YDEGEE. The CDR3 spells CASSLASLSGANVLTF. The CDR3 nucleotides are TGTGCCAGCAGCTTAGCCAGCCTCTCTGGGGCCAACGTCCTGACTTTC.

The chain is built from TRBV5-5 and TRBJ2-2; 7 nucleotides agree with TRBD1. The trim removed 4 bases at V and 0 bases at J, leaving 3 bases unmatched. The CDR3 contains 15 residues. Germline V lookup: CDR1 SGHKS, CDR2 YYEKEE (reference sequence). The CDR3: CASSVGQPNTGELFF. The CDR3 nucleotides are TGTGCCAGCAGCGTGGGACAGCCGAACACCGGGGAGCTGTTTTTT.

The chain is built from TRBV4-2 and TRBJ1-4; unclear D gene. This CDR3 is built from 13 residues. From germline, CDR1 is LGHNA and CDR2 YNFKEQ. V was clipped by 0 bases and J by 4 bases, with 3 bases between them. The CDR3 region has the DNA TGTGCCAGCAGCCAAGAATATAATGAAAAACTGTTTTTT. Translation: CASSQEYNEKLFF.

V and J are TRBV5-5 and TRBJ2-5, with TRBD2 matching 10 bases. There are 16 residues in the CDR3. The J segment lost 3 bases and the V segment lost 4 bases, leaving 9 bases of the junction unmatched. Germline CDR1 is SGHKS and CDR2 is YYEKEE (reference sequence). CDR3 nucleotide sequence: TGTGCCAGCAGCCCAGCGGGGGGGCGTGGAAAAGAGACCCAGTACTTC. This codes for CASSPAGGRGKETQYF.

V usage is TRBV5-4 and J usage is TRBJ2-5, with D possibly being TRBD1 (5 bases). Germline V lookup: CDR1 SGHNT, CDR2 YYREEE (reference sequence). This CDR3 has 15 residues. V gave up 2 bases and J gave up 1 base, with 12 bases separating them. The CDR3 reads CASSFGQGRQETQYF. CDR3 nucleotides: TGTGCCAGCAGCTTTGGGCAGGGCCGCCAAGAGACCCAGTACTTC. Looking up the rest from reference TRBV5-4 and TRBJ2-5 gives the full variable domain: ETGVTQSPTHLIKTRGQQVTLRCSSQSGHNTVSWYQQALGQGPQFIFQYYREEENGRGNFPPRFSGLQFPNYSSELNVNALELDDSALYLCASSFGQGRQETQYFGPGTRLLVL.